This TCR beta chain was observed in a study of PD-1 blockade in classical Hodgkin lymphoma. Study summary: The study gave patients nivolumab 3 mg/kg intravenously every 2 weeks.

V shed 5 bases, J shed 2 bases, and the junction held 3 bases outside the gene matches. Germline CDR1 SGHNT, CDR2 YENEEA. This CDR3 comprises 14 residues. Libraries were prepared by immunoSEQ multiplex PCR; TCRdb keeps only in-frame clonotypes and omits some of them. This table has roughly 47,000 clones, 60% to 85% appearing once. This clone was recorded once. Brentuximab vedotin exposure varied among the patients, all of whom had relapsed after autologous stem cell transplantation. Relapsed/refractory classical Hodgkin lymphoma patients had complete, partial or progressive responses. Material: peripheral blood mononuclear cells (PBMCs), obtained before the second cycle of nivolumab. This sequence was found in a human donor with classical Hodgkin lymphoma. The V and J genes are TRBV11-3 and TRBJ2-5; 9 bases map to TRBD1. DNA for the CDR3: TGTGCCAGCAGCGTAGGGACAGGGCAAGAGACCCAGTACTTC. As protein: CASSVGTGQETQYF.